This T cell receptor (beta chain) was profiled in a study of cytomegalovirus exposure and HLA in healthy donors. Across the study: Prior work identified 95 million to 120 million unique TCR beta sequences in about 179 million T cells. When 398 donors were genotyped, 80% to 90% of them were found to fall in the Caucasian-associated ancestry cluster. Findings and limits, study-wide: Per a later analysis, about 17,000 TCR beta sequences showed association with HLA alleles at 0.05 false discovery rate.

Primers: 60 Vbeta forward and 13 Jbeta reverse. Clones were sequenced by immunoSEQ multiplex PCR, and TCRdb holds only the in-frame ones, with some missing. The sample has some 170,000 clones; roughly 10% are singletons. In nominal health when sampled, donors likely had unrecorded immune exposures nonetheless. With regard to this clone: What it recognizes is unknown.

The CDR3 sequence is 15 residues long. CDR1 is MNHNY, CDR2 SVGAGI, per germline (reference sequence). The junction had 4 bases not matched to a gene; V was cut back by 2 bases and J by 3 bases. The receptor comes from a woman in her thirties in good health and CMV-seropositive. Sequenced material: PBMCs. J is TRBJ1-1 and V is TRBV6-6, with 9 bases aligning to TRBD1. CDR3 loop: CASSYLWTGDTEAFF. DNA for the CDR3: TGTGCCAGCAGTTACCTATGGACAGGGGACACTGAAGCTTTCTTT.